The 3 T cell receptor beta chains presented below share a single source sample, sequenced in a study of naive and memory T cell subsets. Two oligonucleotides, mixed equimolar, formed the beta constant-region primer covering TRBC1 and TRBC2. Using its own MiXCR run on the UMI-ligation and nested PCR reads, TCRdb lists one record per CDR3 protein. The sample holds fewer than 7,000 distinct CDR3 sequences; more than 6.5% are singletons and the top ten take about 42%. The sequencing input was effector memory CD8+ T cells from blood. Subset indicated: effector memory, CD45RA- CD27-. All receptors come from a human donor in good health.

Of note for this clonotype: A much larger clone lies a single base off, so this may be a read error. This chain connects TRBV12-3 or TRBV12-4 to TRBJ2-3; 8 bases are a match to TRBD2. Unmatched junction bases numbered 3, after V lost 3 bases and J lost 1 base. The CDR3 sequence is 15 residues long. The CDR3 protein is CASSLRGEGTDTQYF. The CDR3 nucleotides are TGTGCCAGCAGTTTGCGGGGGGAGGGCACAGATACGCAGTATTTT.

The chain combines TRBV6-1 with TRBJ2-5; 12 nucleotides align to TRBD2. Germline CDR1 MNHNS, CDR2 SASEGT. V trimming: 2 bases; J trimming: 2 bases; junction bases outside the gene matches: 0. The length of the CDR3 is 15 residues. CDR3 nucleotide sequence: TGTGCCAGCAGTGAACTAGCGGGGGGGCAAGAGACCCAGTACTTC. It encodes CASSELAGGQETQYF.

As to this clonotype: Possible read error: a much larger clone is one base away. The chain carries TRBV4-2 and TRBJ2-1; the D gene is possibly TRBD2 (6 bases). The CDR3 length is 16 residues. Germline V CDR1 and CDR2: LGHNA, YNFKEQ. The CDR3 reads CASSLRLGLDGTEQLF. The DNA of the CDR3 is TGTGCCAGCAGCCTCCGACTGGGTCTCGACGGGACTGAGCAGTTATTC.